This TCR beta chain was recorded in a study of long-term antiretroviral therapy in people with HIV. General study points: ART-treated samples gained diversity yet remained below transplant donor controls. HIV repertoires covered narrower CDR3 length ranges than controls did.

It was version v3.0 of the immunoSEQ assay that was run at survey level. Sequencing was performed with immunoSEQ multiplex PCR; in TCRdb, only in-frame clones are kept and a portion is missing. The table has roughly 50,000 clones, 80% to 90% seen once; the top ten hold roughly 3%. A remark on this clone: Its antigen is undetermined.

There was at least one pre-ART PBMC sample for each donor, plus at least two post-ART PBMC samples. V was cut by 3 bases and J by 5 bases, with 11 bases left in between. CDR1 is LNHDA and CDR2 is SQIVND in the germline V gene (reference sequence). This CDR3 contains 14 residues. Material: unsorted PBMCs, obtained 0.8 years after starting antiretroviral therapy. This TCR was sampled from a woman aged 18-29 years with HIV. This chain uses TRBV19 with TRBJ1-5; unclear D gene. The CDR3 sequence: CASSISGSDQPQHF. In DNA, the CDR3 is TGTGCCAGTAGTATCTCCGGGTCCGATCAGCCCCAGCATTTT. Full variable domain (remainder filled in from reference TRBV19 and TRBJ1-5): DGGITQSPKYLFRKEGQNVTLSCEQNLNHDAMYWYRQDPGQGLRLIYYSQIVNDFQKGDIAEGYSVSREKKESFPLTVTSAQKNPTAFYLCASSISGSDQPQHFGDGTRLSIL.